This passage covers 2 T cell receptor beta chains from one sample sequenced in a study of shared clonotypes between healthy human individuals. Sequenced by immunoSEQ multiplex PCR; TCRdb stores in-frame clones only, minus some. Among around 2.5 million clones listed, 93% were seen once. Sequenced input: naive CD4+ T cells from PBMCs. Subset given: CD45RA+ positively selected. The receptor source for this set is a man younger than 35 in good health. Some clones in this sample may be carry-over from other donors' samples.

The chain recombines TRBV4-1 with TRBJ2-2, with TRBD2 matching 12 bases. The CDR3 loop spans 17 amino acids. V was pared by 4 bases and J by 6 bases, with 9 bases of the junction left unmatched. From germline, CDR1 is MGHRA and CDR2 YSYEKL. For the CDR3, the DNA is TGCGCCAGCAGCCCGGGACTAGCGGGTATTCTCGCCGGGGAGCTGTTTTTT. Protein: CASSPGLAGILAGELFF.

The gene calls are TRBV5-6 and TRBJ1-1; D may be TRBD1 (5 bases). Per the germline V gene, CDR1 is SGHDT and CDR2 is YYEEEE. This CDR3 is built from 14 residues. Trimming removed 1 base at V and 10 bases at J, with 17 bases between. The CDR3 region has the DNA TGTGCCAGCAGCTTGTGGGGGACGCCGCTTGGAGCTTTCTTT. Encoded protein: CASSLWGTPLGAFF.